The 2 T cell receptor beta chains reported below all come from one sample, sequenced in a study of CD8+ T cells in alopecia areata (dated by TCRdb to about 2018). Libraries were prepared through the immunoSEQ multiplex PCR assay. RNA was extracted from all samples and reverse transcribed into cDNA, which served as template for TCR sequencing. This immuneACCESS table, as held by TCRdb, lists in-frame sequences with V and J called but not all clones. Of the missing ones, under half trace to an unresolved V gene in checked studies; the others have no known cause. The sample data list 120,000 to 150,000 clones, and 86% of these were observed just once. Together, the top ten hold 13% of the sample. This specimen's time point label, per the study, means: approximately 4 weeks on oral tofacitinib. This specimen's treatment or condition label, per the study, means: oral pan-JAK inhibitor, 5-10 mg twice daily.

The sequencing here drew on CD8+ T cells sorted from blood, taken at week 4, from a patient treated with tofacitinib. The receptors here all came from a human donor with alopecia areata.

A few counts support this clone. The rearrangement uses TRBV5-1 and TRBJ2-2; TRBD1 matches 9 bases. The CDR3 spans 16 residues. V shed 3 bases, J shed 3 bases, and the junction held 6 bases outside the gene matches. Looked up from germline, CDR1 is SGHRS and CDR2 is YFSETQ. The CDR3: CASSSGTGMDTGELFF. CDR3 DNA sequence: TGCGCCAGCAGCTCAGGGACAGGGATGGACACCGGGGAGCTGTTTTTT.

The J gene is TRBJ2-7, the V gene TRBV27, with D maybe TRBD1 (6 bases). Germline CDR1 and CDR2: MNHEY and SMNVEV (reference sequence). The CDR3 spans 14 residues. Trimming pared 6 bases from V and 1 base from J, leaving 13 bases between. CDR3 DNA sequence: TGTGCCAGCAGCCCCAGGGGTTTTTCCTACGAGCAGTACTTC. Amino acid sequence: CASSPRGFSYEQYF.